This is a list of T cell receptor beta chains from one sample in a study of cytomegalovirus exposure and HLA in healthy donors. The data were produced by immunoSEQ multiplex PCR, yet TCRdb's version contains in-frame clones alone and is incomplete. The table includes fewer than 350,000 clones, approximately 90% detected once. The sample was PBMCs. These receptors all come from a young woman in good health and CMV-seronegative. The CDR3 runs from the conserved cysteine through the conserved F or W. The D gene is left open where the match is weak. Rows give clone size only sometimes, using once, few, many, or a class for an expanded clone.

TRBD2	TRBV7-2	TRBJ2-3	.	TGTGCCAGCAGCCTAGAACTAGCGGGAGGCTCTAATACGCAGTATTTT	CASSLELAGGSNTQYF
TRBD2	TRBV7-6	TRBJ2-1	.	TGTGCCAGCAGCTTAGGGGCTAGCGGGGGAACTGAGCAGTTCTTC	CASSLGASGGTEQFF
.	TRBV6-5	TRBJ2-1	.	TGTGCCAGCAGTCCGAGACAGGACTCCTACAATGAGCAGTTCTTC	CASSPRQDSYNEQFF
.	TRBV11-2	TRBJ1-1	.	TGTGCCAGCAGACAGGGACGCGGCACTGAAGCTTTCTTT	CASRQGRGTEAFF
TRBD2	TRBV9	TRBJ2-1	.	TGTGCCAGCAGCGTGGGGGGGTCTGAGCAGTTCTTC	CASSVGGSEQFF
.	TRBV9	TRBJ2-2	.	TGTGCCAGCAGCGTGCATCCCGGGACCGGGGAGCTGTTTTTT	CASSVHPGTGELFF
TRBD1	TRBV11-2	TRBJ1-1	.	TGTGCCAGCAAAGTGACAGGGGTTACTGAAGCTTTCTTT	CASKVTGVTEAFF
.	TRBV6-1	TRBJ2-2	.	TGTGCCAGCAGTGAACTTCGGGCGGTAGGGGACATCTCCGGGCCCGGGGAGCTGTTTTTT	CASSELRAVGDISGPGELFF
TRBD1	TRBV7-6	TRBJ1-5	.	TGTGCCAGCAGCCCGGACAGGGGGCTTGCTCAGCCCCAGCATTTT	CASSPDRGLAQPQHF
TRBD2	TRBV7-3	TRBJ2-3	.	TGTGCCAGCAGCCAGCGGGGAAGCACAGATACGCAGTATTTT	CASSQRGSTDTQYF
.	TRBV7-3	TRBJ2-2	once	TGTGCCAGCAGCCCAACATCCGGGGAGCTGTTTTTT	CASSPTSGELFF
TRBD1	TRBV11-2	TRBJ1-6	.	TGTGCCAGCAGCGTACCCCCGGGACAGGGGTCCTATAATTCCCCCCTCCACTTT	CASSVPPGQGSYNSPLHF
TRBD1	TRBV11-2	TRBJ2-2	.	TGTGCCAGCAGCCTCGACAGGGTCACGGACACCGGGGAGCTGTTTTTT	CASSLDRVTDTGELFF
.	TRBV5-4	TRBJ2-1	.	TGTGCCAGCAGCTCGGGCGACTCAGGGGCTAATGAGCAGTTCTTC	CASSSGDSGANEQFF
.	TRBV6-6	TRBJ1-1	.	TGTGCCAGCAGTTACTCCACATTCTCGACTGAAGCTTTCTTT	CASSYSTFSTEAFF
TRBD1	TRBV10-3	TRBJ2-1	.	TGTGCCATCAGGGGGACAGTCGCTGACAATGAGCAGTTCTTC	CAIRGTVADNEQFF
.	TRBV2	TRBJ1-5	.	TGTGCCAGCAGTGGACAGGACAATCAGCCCCAGCATTTT	CASSGQDNQPQHF
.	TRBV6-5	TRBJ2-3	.	TGTGCCAGCAGTTACTCGAAAGGGGGGGTCACAGATACGCAGTATTTT	CASSYSKGGVTDTQYF
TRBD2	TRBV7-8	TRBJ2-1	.	TGTGCCAGCAGCCCTCGTGATAGCGGGGGGTATGAGCAGTTCTTC	CASSPRDSGGYEQFF
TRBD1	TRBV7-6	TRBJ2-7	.	TGTGCCAGCAGCTTAGCCGACAGGGGGTCCTCCTACGAGCAGTACTTC	CASSLADRGSSYEQYF
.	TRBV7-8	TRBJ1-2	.	TGTGCCAGCAGCACCCTAGGGGTTCACTATGGCTACACCTTC	CASSTLGVHYGYTF
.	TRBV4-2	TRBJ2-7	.	TGTGCCAGCAGCCCCCGGGCGGGGCAGGTCGAGCAGTACTTC	CASSPRAGQVEQYF